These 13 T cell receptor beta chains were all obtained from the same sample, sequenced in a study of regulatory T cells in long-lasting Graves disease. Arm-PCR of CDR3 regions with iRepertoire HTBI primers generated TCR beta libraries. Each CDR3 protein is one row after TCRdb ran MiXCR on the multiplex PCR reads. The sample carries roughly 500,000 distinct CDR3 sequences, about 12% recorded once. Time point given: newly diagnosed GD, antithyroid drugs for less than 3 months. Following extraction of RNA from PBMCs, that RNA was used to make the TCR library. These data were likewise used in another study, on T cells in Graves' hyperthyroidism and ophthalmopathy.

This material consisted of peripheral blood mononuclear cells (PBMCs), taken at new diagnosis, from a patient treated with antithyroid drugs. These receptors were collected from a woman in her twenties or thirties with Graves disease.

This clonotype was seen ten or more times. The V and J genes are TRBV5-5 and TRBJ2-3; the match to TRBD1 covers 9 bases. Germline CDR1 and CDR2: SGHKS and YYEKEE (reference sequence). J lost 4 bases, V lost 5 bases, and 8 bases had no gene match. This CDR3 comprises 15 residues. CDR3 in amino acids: CASSFTGGMADTQYF. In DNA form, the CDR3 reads TGTGCCAGCAGTTTTACAGGGGGCATGGCAGATACGCAGTATTTT.

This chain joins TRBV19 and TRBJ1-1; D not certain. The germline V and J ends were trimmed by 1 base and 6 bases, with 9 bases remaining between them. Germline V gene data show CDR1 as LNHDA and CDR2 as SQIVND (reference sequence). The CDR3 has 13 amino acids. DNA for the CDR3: TGTGCCAGTAGTATAGCGCCGTGGGCTGAAGCTTTCTTT. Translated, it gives CASSIAPWAEAFF.

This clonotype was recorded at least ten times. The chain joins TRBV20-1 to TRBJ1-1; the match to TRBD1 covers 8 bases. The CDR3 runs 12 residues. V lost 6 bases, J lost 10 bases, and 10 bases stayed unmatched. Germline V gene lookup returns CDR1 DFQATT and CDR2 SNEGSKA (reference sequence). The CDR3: CSAADRVWGAFF. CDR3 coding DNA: TGCAGTGCAGCGGACAGGGTGTGGGGAGCTTTCTTT.

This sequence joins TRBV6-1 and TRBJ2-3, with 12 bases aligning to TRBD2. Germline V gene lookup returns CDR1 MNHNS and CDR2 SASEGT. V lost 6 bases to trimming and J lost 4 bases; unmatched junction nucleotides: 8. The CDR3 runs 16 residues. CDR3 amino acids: CASRDGLAGRADTQYF. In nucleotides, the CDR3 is TGTGCCAGCAGGGATGGACTAGCGGGAAGGGCAGATACGCAGTATTTT.

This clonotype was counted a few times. CDR3 coding DNA: TGTGCCAGTAGTTGGGGAGTAGAGCAGCCCCAGCATTTT. Translated: CASSWGVEQPQHF. V gene TRBV19 combines with J gene TRBJ1-5; no clear D. The CDR3 runs to 13 residues. The V end was cut by 5 bases, the J end by 7 bases, with 12 bases between. The V gene's germline CDR1 is LNHDA and CDR2 SQIVND (reference sequence).

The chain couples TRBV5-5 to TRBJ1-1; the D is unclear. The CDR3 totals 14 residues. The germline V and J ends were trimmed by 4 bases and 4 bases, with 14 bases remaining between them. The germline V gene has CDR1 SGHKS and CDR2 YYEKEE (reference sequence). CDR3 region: CASSLLGGATEAFF. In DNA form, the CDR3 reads TGTGCCAGCAGCCTCCTTGGTGGTGCCACTGAAGCTTTCTTT.

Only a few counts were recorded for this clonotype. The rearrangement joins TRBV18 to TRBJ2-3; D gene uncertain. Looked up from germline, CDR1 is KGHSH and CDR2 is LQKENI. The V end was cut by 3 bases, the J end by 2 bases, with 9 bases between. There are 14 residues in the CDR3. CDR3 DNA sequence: TGTGCCAGCTCACCCCAGTACGCCACAGATACGCAGTATTTT. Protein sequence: CASSPQYATDTQYF. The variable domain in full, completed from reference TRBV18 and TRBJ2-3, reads NAGVMQNPRHLVRRRGQEARLRCSPMKGHSHVYWYRQLPEEGLKFMVYLQKENIIDESGMPKERFSAEFPKEGPSILRIQQVVRGDSAAYFCASSPQYATDTQYFGPGTRLTVL.

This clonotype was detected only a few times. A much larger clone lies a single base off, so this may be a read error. The CDR3 sequence: CASSSAGAGTYEQYF. The CDR3 coding sequence is TGTGCCAGCAGTTCAGCGGGAGCGGGGACCTACGAGCAGTACTTC. The chain employs TRBV27 and TRBJ2-7; 8 nucleotides line up with TRBD2. Trimming took 4 bases from V and 2 from J; bases not matched to a gene: 7. From germline, CDR1 is MNHEY and CDR2 SMNVEV (reference sequence). This CDR3 comprises 15 residues.

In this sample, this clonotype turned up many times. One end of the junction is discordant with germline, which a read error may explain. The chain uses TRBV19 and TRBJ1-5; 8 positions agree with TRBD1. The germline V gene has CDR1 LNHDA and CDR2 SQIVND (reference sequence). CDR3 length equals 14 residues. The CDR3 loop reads CASSLDRGGWPQHF. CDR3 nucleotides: TGTGCCAGTAGTCTAGACAGGGGCGGGTGGCCCCAGCATTTT.

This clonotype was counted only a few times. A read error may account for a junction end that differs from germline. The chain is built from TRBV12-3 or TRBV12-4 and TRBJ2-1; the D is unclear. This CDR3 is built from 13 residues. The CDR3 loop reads CASSWGTYNEQSF. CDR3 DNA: TGTGCCAGCAGTTGGGGAACCTACAATGAGCAGTCCTTC.

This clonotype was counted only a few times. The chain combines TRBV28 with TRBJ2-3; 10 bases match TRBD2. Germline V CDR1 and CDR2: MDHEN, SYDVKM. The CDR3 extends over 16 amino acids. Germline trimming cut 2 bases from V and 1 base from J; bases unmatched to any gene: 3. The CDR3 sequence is CASSLEGTSGTDTQYF. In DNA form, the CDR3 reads TGTGCCAGCAGTTTAGAAGGGACTAGCGGCACAGATACGCAGTATTTT. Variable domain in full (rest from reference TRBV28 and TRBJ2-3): DVKVTQSSRYLVKRTGEKVFLECVQDMDHENMFWYRQDPGLGLRLIYFSYDVKMKEKGDIPEGYSVSREKKERFSLILESASTNQTSMYLCASSLEGTSGTDTQYFGPGTRLTVL.

The CDR3 loop is CASSSSRGLGEYF. DNA for the CDR3: TGTGCCAGCAGCTCGAGCCGGGGGCTGGGGGAGTACTTC. The rearrangement joins TRBV7-9 to TRBJ2-7, with D perhaps TRBD1 or TRBD2 (6 bases each). The germline V gene encodes CDR1 SEHNR and CDR2 FQNEAQ (reference sequence). V was cut by 4 bases and J by 11 bases, with 18 bases left in between. The CDR3 contains 13 residues.

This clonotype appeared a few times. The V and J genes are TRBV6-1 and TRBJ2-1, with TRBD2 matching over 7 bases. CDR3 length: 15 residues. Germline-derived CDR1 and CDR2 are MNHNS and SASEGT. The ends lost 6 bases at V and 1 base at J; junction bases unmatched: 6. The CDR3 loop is CASRPLAASYNEQFF. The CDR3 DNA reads TGTGCCAGCAGACCTCTAGCGGCTTCCTACAATGAGCAGTTCTTC.